This TCR beta chain was obtained from a study of blood T cell repertoires in COVID-19. On the study more broadly: Collection of acute and convalescent COVID-19 samples took place in the United States, Italy and Spain. From T cells, B-cell-depleted T cells, or PBMCs came the material, which was cDNA or gDNA.

The authors' processing: Amplification of reference gene primers provided the estimated nucleated cell counts. Clones were sequenced by immunoSEQ multiplex PCR, and TCRdb holds only the in-frame ones, with some missing. V, J and clone size are taken as reported in that table, and D and trimming were inferred from the DNA itself. In the table there are some 200,000 clones, over 75% of which are singletons. Germline CDR1 is LGHNA and CDR2 is YSLEER. There are 15 residues in the CDR3. Trimming took 0 bases from V and 5 from J, leaving 13 bases between them. Sample: peripheral blood. This receptor was identified in a man older than 75 with acute or convalescent COVID-19. This chain links TRBV4-3 with TRBJ1-2; tentatively, D is TRBD1 (5 bases). The CDR3 sequence is CASSQDRGMSYGYTF. Here the CDR3 DNA reads TGCGCCAGCAGCCAAGATCGGGGGATGTCTTATGGCTACACCTTC.